A single sample gave rise to the 32 T cell receptor beta chains below, sequenced in a study of T cell repertoires in cytomegalovirus infection (dated by TCRdb to the late 2010s). Sequencing used an Illumina HiSeq 1500. The raw public reads went through TCRdb reprocessing: fastp at Q25, MiXCR clone calling, in-frame beta chains kept. Every entry covers one CDR3 protein and lists the most common genes and DNA from its rows. The sample table holds fewer than 950,000 distinct CDR3 sequences, of which around a third were seen once. The leading ten clones occupy around 12% of the sample. Their antigens remain unidentified. This specimen's treatment or condition label, per the study, means: in vitro stimulation with specific CMV peptide epitopes to enrich CMV-specific T cells. Specimen: cultured CD8+ T cells from PBMCs, collected from culture after CMV antigen stimulation. These receptors all stem from a human donor in good health (CMV status not recorded). Some clones in this sample may be carry-over from other donors' samples.

The chain links TRBV12-3 or TRBV12-4 to TRBJ1-5; D gene uncertain. V gave up 1 base and J gave up 11 bases, with 24 bases separating them. CDR3 size: 17 residues. The CDR3 DNA is TGTGCCAGCAGTTTAGAAGGCCTTGGGGAGGAGGGCTCGGCCCAGCATTTT. Residues: CASSLEGLGEEGSAQHF.

J is TRBJ2-1 and V is TRBV7-6; the D gene could be TRBD1 or TRBD2 (6 bases each). Trimming pared 2 bases from V and 2 bases from J, leaving 10 bases between. The CDR3 consists of 15 residues. Germline-derived CDR1 and CDR2 are SGHVS and FNYEAQ. The CDR3 sequence: CASSLRGEAYNEQFF. The CDR3 coding sequence is TGTGCCAGCAGCTTAAGGGGGGAGGCCTACAATGAGCAGTTCTTC. The full variable domain, its missing parts supplied by reference TRBV7-6 and TRBJ2-1, is GAGVSQSPRYKVTKRGQDVALRCDPISGHVSLYWYRQALGQGPEFLTYFNYEAQQDKSGLPNDRFSAERPEGSISTLTIQRTEQRDSAMYRCASSLRGEAYNEQFFGPGTRLTVL.

The chain has TRBV6-5 and TRBJ1-2; no firm D call. CDR1 and CDR2 from the germline V gene are MNHEY and SVGAGI. V lost 7 bases to trimming and J lost 4 bases, with 13 bases between them. CDR3 length equals 13 residues. CDR3 sequence reads: CASTPSPSYGYTF. DNA for the CDR3: TGTGCCAGCACCCCCTCGCCCAGCTATGGCTACACCTTC.

CDR3 nucleotides: TGTGCCAGCAGCCTGGGATGGACAGGACTCTCCGGCGAGCAGTTCTTC. This translates into CASSLGWTGLSGEQFF. This chain connects TRBV5-6 to TRBJ2-1; 7 positions match TRBD1. The CDR3 spans 16 residues. The junction had 17 bases not matched to a gene; V was cut back by 4 bases and J by 10 bases. Germline V lookup: CDR1 SGHDT, CDR2 YYEEEE.

This clonotype was seen only a few times. J is TRBJ1-2 and V is TRBV6-5; TRBD1 agrees at 7 bases. V shed 2 bases, J shed 0 bases, and the junction held 9 bases outside the gene matches. CDR1 and CDR2 (germline): MNHEY, SVGAGI. The CDR3 sequence is 17 residues long. CDR3 bases: TGTGCCAGCAGTTACAAGGGGACAGCGCACCCTAACTATGGCTACACCTTC. Protein product: CASSYKGTAHPNYGYTF.

In the case of this clonotype: One base away lies a much larger clone, so this may be a sequencing read error. The chain couples TRBV7-6 to TRBJ1-2; 9 bases agree with TRBD1. Germline V gene data show CDR1 as SGHVS and CDR2 as FNYEAQ. The CDR3 contains 13 residues. The CDR3 spells CVSSSGTGWGYTF. In DNA form, the CDR3 reads TGTGTCAGCAGCTCAGGGACAGGGTGGGGCTACACCTTC.

This clonotype was seen repeatedly, ten times or more. Here the CDR3 DNA reads TGTGCCAGCAGTTACGGGTCAGGGGGTTCATCGACCACTGAAGCTTTCTTT. This gives the protein CASSYGSGGSSTTEAFF. The genes are TRBV6-6 and TRBJ1-1; 7 positions agree with TRBD1. This CDR3 has 17 amino acids. V shed 2 bases and J 4 bases; nucleotides not matched to a gene: 13. From germline, CDR1 is MNHNY and CDR2 SVGAGI (reference sequence).

The table lists this clonotype with a few counts. The chain uses TRBV4-1 and TRBJ1-3; D unresolved. CDR3 length: 15 residues. V shed 4 bases and J shed 2 bases, with 12 bases lying between them. CDR1 MGHRA and CDR2 YSYEKL come from the germline V gene. The CDR3 loop reads CASSLQTAPGNTIYF. As DNA, the CDR3 is TGCGCCAGCAGCCTCCAGACGGCCCCTGGAAACACCATATATTTT.

This chain uses TRBV6-5 with TRBJ2-3; 7 bases map to TRBD1. From germline, CDR1 is MNHEY and CDR2 SVGAGI. The CDR3 contains 16 residues. Trimming removed 5 bases from V and 6 bases from J; junction bases left unmatched: 14. Here the CDR3 reads CASSPSTGVIIDTQYF. CDR3 in DNA: TGTGCCAGCAGTCCCTCCACAGGGGTTATCATTGATACGCAGTATTTT.

The CDR3 here is CSARDRSGSYNEQFF. The DNA of the CDR3 is TGCAGTGCTAGAGATAGAAGCGGCTCCTACAATGAGCAGTTCTTC. The chain links TRBV20-1 to TRBJ2-1; D perhaps matches TRBD2 (5 bases). Germline V lookup: CDR1 DFQATT, CDR2 SNEGSKA (reference sequence). The CDR3 contains 15 residues. Deletions cut 0 bases from V and 0 bases from J, with 9 bases between.

In its sample, this clonotype was seen a few times. V usage is TRBV7-9 and J usage is TRBJ2-7; 7 nucleotides agree with TRBD1. V lost 1 base to trimming and J lost 6 bases; unmatched junction nucleotides: 3. Germline V gives CDR1 SEHNR, CDR2 FQNEAQ (reference sequence). The CDR3 runs to 13 residues. CDR3 protein: CASSLEQGSEQYV. The CDR3 DNA sequence: TGTGCCAGCAGCTTAGAACAGGGGAGCGAGCAGTACGTC.

This clonotype was detected a few times. This rearrangement joins TRBV5-4 to TRBJ2-4; D remains ambiguous. Trimming removed 1 base from V and 0 bases from J, with 11 bases in between. Germline V lookup: CDR1 SGHNT, CDR2 YYREEE (reference sequence). The CDR3 is made up of 16 amino acids. The CDR3: CASSLFSELAKNIQYF. CDR3 nucleotide sequence: TGTGCCAGCAGCTTGTTCTCGGAGCTAGCCAAAAACATTCAGTACTTC. The full variable domain, rest sourced from reference TRBV5-4 and TRBJ2-4, is ETGVTQSPTHLIKTRGQQVTLRCSSQSGHNTVSWYQQALGQGPQFIFQYYREEENGRGNFPPRFSGLQFPNYSSELNVNALELDDSALYLCASSLFSELAKNIQYFGAGTRLSVL.

The chain couples TRBV25-1 to TRBJ1-3; 7 bases are shared with TRBD1. V was pared by 1 base and J by 0 bases, with 18 bases of the junction left unmatched. This CDR3 is built from 21 residues. The germline V gene encodes CDR1 MGHDK and CDR2 SYGVNS. CDR3 sequence reads: CASSELLETGRDGSSGNTIYF. The CDR3 nucleotides read TGTGCCAGCAGTGAATTGTTAGAGACAGGGAGAGATGGGAGCTCTGGAAACACCATATATTTT.

CDR3 amino acids: CASSFWGGDRTDTQYF. The CDR3 coding sequence is TGCGCCAGCAGCTTCTGGGGGGGGGATCGGACAGATACGCAGTATTTT. The chain carries TRBV5-1 and TRBJ2-3, with 7 positions matching TRBD2. The CDR3 is made up of 16 amino acids. CDR1 is SGHRS and CDR2 is YFSETQ in the germline V gene. V dropped 2 bases and J dropped 3; count of bases not matched to a gene: 9.

The V call is TRBV12-3 or TRBV12-4, the J call TRBJ2-1; D tentatively reads TRBD1 or TRBD2 (5 bases each). This CDR3 has 12 amino acids. The V gene lost 6 bases and the J gene lost 9 bases, with 12 bases spanning the gap. The CDR3 sequence is CASSWGSVEQFF. The CDR3, as DNA: TGTGCCAGCAGCTGGGGGTCGGTTGAGCAGTTCTTC.

This clonotype came up many times. The CDR3 DNA is TGTGCCAGCAGCCCTAGCGGGGGGTCCAAAGCCTACGAGCAGTACGTC. Protein sequence: CASSPSGGSKAYEQYV. The J gene is TRBJ2-7, the V gene TRBV12-3 or TRBV12-4; 11 nucleotides match TRBD2. This CDR3 has 16 residues. Germline trimming cut 6 bases from V and 2 bases from J; bases unmatched to any gene: 9.

V gene TRBV5-8 combines with J gene TRBJ2-5, with 13 bases that match TRBD2. Per the germline V gene, CDR1 is SGHTS and CDR2 is YDEGEE. V lost 4 bases to trimming and J lost 5 bases; unmatched junction nucleotides: 8. The CDR3 spans 16 residues. CDR3 in amino acids: CASSRIALAGGETQYF. The CDR3 DNA follows: TGTGCCAGCAGCCGCATCGCACTAGCGGGGGGGGAGACCCAGTACTTC.

The chain joins TRBV6-2 or TRBV6-3 to TRBJ2-1, with D hard to call. The CDR3 totals 13 residues. Trimming cost V 0 bases and J 4 bases, with 4 bases left between them. CDR1 is MNHEY, CDR2 SVGEGT, per germline. The CDR3 DNA is TGTGCCAGCAGTTACTCCTATTACAATGAGCAGTTCTTC. Translation gives CASSYSYYNEQFF.

The chain carries TRBV4-3 and TRBJ2-2; either TRBD1 or TRBD2 may supply D (5 bases each). The CDR3 length is 19 residues. Trimming shortened V by 1 base and J by 3 bases, and 21 bases separated the two germline ends. From germline, CDR1 is LGHNA and CDR2 YSLEER. CDR3 in DNA: TGCGCCAGCAGCCAAGGTCCGGGACGAAAGGTTAGGGACACCGGGGAGCTGTTTTTT. Encoded protein: CASSQGPGRKVRDTGELFF.

The V gene is TRBV18, the J gene TRBJ2-3, with D uncertain. This CDR3 is 15 amino acids long. The V gene's germline CDR1 is KGHSH and CDR2 LQKENI. Trimming stripped 6 bases from V and 1 base from J, with 14 bases between. The CDR3 DNA sequence: TGTGCCAGCTCGCTCCAGGCGCCAGGCACAGATACGCAGTATTTT. As protein: CASSLQAPGTDTQYF.

This clonotype was recorded a few times. CDR3 DNA sequence: TGTGCCAGCAGCGCTACCAGGGGTGCTGGCTACAATGAGCAGTTCTTC. Amino acids: CASSATRGAGYNEQFF. This chain joins TRBV9 and TRBJ2-1; possibly TRBD1 for D (6 bases). The CDR3 extends over 16 amino acids. Germline V gene data show CDR1 as SGDLS and CDR2 as YYNGEE. Deletions cut 3 bases from V and 3 bases from J, with 16 bases between.

This clonotype was found a few times. The genes are TRBV28 and TRBJ1-1, with D possibly being TRBD1 (5 bases). Germline V CDR1 and CDR2: MDHEN, SYDVKM. The CDR3 totals 13 residues. V lost 7 bases to trimming and J lost 0 bases, with 9 bases between them. The CDR3 spells CASTPGMNTEAFF. The CDR3 region has the DNA TGTGCCAGCACCCCAGGGATGAACACTGAAGCTTTCTTT.

This clonotype was observed a few times. J is TRBJ2-7 and V is TRBV6-5; tentatively, D is TRBD1 or TRBD2 (5 bases each). The ends were cut back, 8 bases at V and 0 bases at J, with 11 bases in the middle. The CDR3 spans 13 residues. Germline-derived CDR1 and CDR2 are MNHEY and SVGAGI. The CDR3 sequence: CASRRDGSYEQYF. The CDR3 region has the DNA TGTGCCAGCCGCCGGGACGGCTCCTACGAGCAGTACTTC.

This clonotype was found a few times. V usage is TRBV7-9 and J usage is TRBJ1-2; perhaps TRBD1 as D (5 bases). V lost 3 bases and J 8 bases, leaving 16 bases between the germline ends. This CDR3 has 14 amino acids. Germline V gene sequence: CDR1 SEHNR, CDR2 FQNEAQ (reference sequence). The CDR3 region has the DNA TGTGCCAGCAGCTTCGATGTAAGGTGGGACGGCTACACCTTC. This sequence encodes CASSFDVRWDGYTF.

This clonotype was seen more than once but under ten times. V gene TRBV7-9 combines with J gene TRBJ2-7; a possible D gene is TRBD2 (6 bases). The CDR3 consists of 14 residues. The ends were cut back, 1 base at V and 4 bases at J, with 11 bases in the middle. CDR1 SEHNR and CDR2 FQNEAQ come from the germline V gene (reference sequence). CDR3 nucleotides: TGTGCCAGCAGCTTAGGTTCCGGGAGATACGAGCAGTACTTC. Protein sequence: CASSLGSGRYEQYF.

This clonotype was counted ten times or more. The genes are TRBV7-2 and TRBJ1-5; 8 nucleotides line up with TRBD1. Germline CDR1 reads SGHTA; CDR2 reads FQGNSA. V shed 4 bases, J shed 5 bases, and the junction held 10 bases outside the gene matches. CDR3 size: 16 residues. In DNA form, the CDR3 reads TGTGCCAGCAGCTCCGACAGGGGAAGAGGCGATCAGCCCCAGCATTTT. Translated: CASSSDRGRGDQPQHF.

This clonotype has a count of ten or more. This rearrangement joins TRBV6-5 to TRBJ2-3; TRBD1 aligns across 7 bases. The germline gives CDR1 MNHEY, CDR2 SVGAGI. CDR3 length equals 16 residues. The J segment lost 2 bases and the V segment lost 4 bases, leaving 9 bases of the junction unmatched. The CDR3 nucleotides are TGTGCCAGCAGTTCCCCCGGGACAGTTTTCACAGATACGCAGTATTTT. It encodes CASSSPGTVFTDTQYF.

V gene TRBV7-9 combines with J gene TRBJ1-5; 10 nucleotides agree with TRBD1. CDR3 length: 18 residues. Trimming removed 1 base from V and 2 bases from J; junction bases left unmatched: 8. The germline CDR1 and CDR2 sequences are SEHNR and FQNEAQ (reference sequence). CDR3: CASSLEDRGNWRNQPQHF. DNA of the CDR3: TGTGCCAGCAGCTTAGAGGACAGGGGGAATTGGCGCAATCAGCCCCAGCATTTT.

This clonotype was observed many times. This rearrangement joins TRBV5-4 to TRBJ1-1; D not resolved. The CDR3 has 12 amino acids. V was shortened by 4 bases and J by 8 bases, with 12 bases between the two germline ends. The V gene's germline CDR1 is SGHNT and CDR2 YYREEE (reference sequence). The CDR3 loop reads CASSPYQAEAFF. The CDR3 DNA sequence: TGTGCCAGCAGCCCCTACCAAGCGGAAGCTTTCTTT. The full variable domain, rest sourced from reference TRBV5-4 and TRBJ1-1, is ETGVTQSPTHLIKTRGQQVTLRCSSQSGHNTVSWYQQALGQGPQFIFQYYREEENGRGNFPPRFSGLQFPNYSSELNVNALELDDSALYLCASSPYQAEAFFGQGTRLTVV.

The chain links TRBV6-2 or TRBV6-3 to TRBJ2-2; 12 positions match TRBD2. V was pared by 2 bases and J by 1 base, with 8 bases of the junction left unmatched. CDR3 length equals 19 residues. Germline V gives CDR1 MNHEY, CDR2 SVGEGT. This chain's CDR3 is CASSYGLWTSGENTGELFF. CDR3 DNA: TGTGCCAGCAGTTACGGTCTCTGGACTAGCGGGGAGAACACCGGGGAGCTGTTTTTT.

This clonotype was counted between two and nine times. This chain links TRBV7-2 with TRBJ1-2; 10 bases align to TRBD1. V lost 2 bases, J lost 6 bases, and 9 bases stayed unmatched. CDR3 length: 16 amino acids. CDR1 and CDR2 (germline): SGHTA, FQGNSA. The CDR3 sequence is CASSLLGTGEANGYTF. CDR3 DNA sequence: TGTGCCAGCAGCTTACTTGGGACAGGGGAGGCTAATGGCTACACCTTC.

The chain joins TRBV10-3 to TRBJ2-1; TRBD1 matches 9 bases. The V gene end was trimmed by 2 bases and the J gene end by 4 bases; junction bases not matched to a gene: 6. Germline V gives CDR1 ENHRY, CDR2 SYGVKD. The CDR3 loop spans 16 amino acids. CDR3 in DNA: TGTGCCATCAGTGAGCCGGGACAGGGAGAATACAATGAGCAGTTCTTC. Translating it yields CAISEPGQGEYNEQFF.